Following are 4 T cell receptor beta chains from one sample sequenced in a study of cytomegalovirus exposure and HLA in healthy donors. Use of 60 Vbeta and 13 Jbeta primers characterized the PCR. The assay was immunoSEQ multiplex PCR, and TCRdb's table has in-frame clones only and misses some. The table shows about 120,000 clones, with roughly 9% occurring only once. The sequenced sample was PBMCs. All receptors come from a woman aged 40 to 55 in good health and CMV-seropositive.

The chain recombines TRBV11-2 with TRBJ1-2; 9 bases align to TRBD1. The V and J ends lost 5 bases and 8 bases, in that order; junction bases with no gene match: 6. Germline-derived CDR1 and CDR2 are SGHAT and FQNNGV. The CDR3 is made up of 13 amino acids. CDR3 region: CASSIQGARGYTF. The DNA for the CDR3 is TGTGCCAGCAGCATACAGGGGGCTCGGGGCTACACCTTC.

V and J are TRBV5-6 and TRBJ2-7; TRBD1 aligns across 7 bases. From germline, CDR1 is SGHDT and CDR2 YYEEEE. The CDR3 length is 15 residues. The J segment lost 0 bases and the V segment lost 4 bases, leaving 7 bases of the junction unmatched. CDR3 nucleotide sequence: TGTGCCAGCAGCCGTGGGACAGACTACTCCTACGAGCAGTACTTC. Its translation: CASSRGTDYSYEQYF.

CDR3 in amino acids: CASSLSTSGVDSEQFF. CDR3 bases: TGCGCCAGCAGCTTGTCGACTAGCGGGGTAGATAGTGAGCAGTTCTTC. This chain connects TRBV5-1 to TRBJ2-1, with 11 bases matching TRBD2. The CDR3 consists of 16 residues. V lost 1 base, J lost 9 bases, and 9 bases stayed unmatched. Germline V gene lookup returns CDR1 SGHRS and CDR2 YFSETQ.

The chain is built from TRBV11-2 and TRBJ2-2; D might be TRBD2 (5 bases). Trimming removed 2 bases from V and 5 bases from J, with 9 bases in between. CDR3 length: 14 amino acids. Germline V gene lookup returns CDR1 SGHAT and CDR2 FQNNGV. Here the CDR3 DNA reads TGTGCCAGCAGCTTACGGACTCTAACCGGGGAGCTGTTTTTT. Its translation is CASSLRTLTGELFF.